This T cell receptor beta chain came from a study of cytomegalovirus exposure and HLA in healthy donors. Study results and caveats: In a later analysis, about 17,000 TCR beta sequences were associated with HLA alleles at 0.05 false discovery rate. One later analysis reportedly identified an Asian-associated ancestry cluster that showed fewer N-insertions than the approximately 710-donor mean. There were some V segments, including TRBV6-2 and TRBV6-3, excluded as indistinguishable.

Of note for this clone: The antigen is unknown.

V lost 7 bases and J lost 9; bases outside the gene matches: 8. Looked up from germline, CDR1 is SQVTM and CDR2 is ANQGSEA. The CDR3 is made up of 11 amino acids. PCR involved 60 Vbeta and 13 Jbeta primers. The method was immunoSEQ multiplex PCR; TCRdb's version includes in-frame clones alone and lacks a portion of them. This sample has roughly 150,000 clones; about 75% occur once, and the top ten carry over 6%. The sequence came from a man aged 25 to 40 in good health and CMV-seronegative. The rearrangement links TRBV29-1 to TRBJ1-2; 7 nucleotides agree with TRBD1. Material for sequencing was PBMCs. CDR3 amino acids: CSAERGQCYTF. CDR3 DNA: TGCAGCGCCGAAAGGGGACAGTGCTACACCTTC.